This T cell receptor (beta chain) was documented in a study of OX40 agonist ivuxolimab in advanced cancers. Study summary: Patients were treated with intravenous ivuxolimab, dosed at 0.01 to 10 mg/kg and infused every 2 weeks.

Per the germline V gene, CDR1 is SEHNR and CDR2 is FQNEAQ (reference sequence). Trimming pared 3 bases from V and 5 bases from J, leaving 22 bases between. The CDR3 has 17 residues. Assay used: immunoSEQ multiplex PCR; TCRdb lists only in-frame clones, some missing. The table shows 85,000 to 100,000 clones, with over 75% occurring only once. Autoimmune disease history or systemic immunosuppression barred patients. Peripheral blood came from all dose cohorts at three timepoints. Sequenced here: CD4+ or CD8+ T cells sorted from blood, sampled in a trial of the OX40 agonist ivuxolimab. The receptor was isolated from an adult with an advanced solid tumor such as melanoma, head and neck, liver or kidney cancer. The chain has TRBV7-9 and TRBJ2-5; maybe TRBD2 (5 bases). The CDR3 spells CASSLGYGEPVLETQYF. The CDR3 coding sequence is TGTGCCAGCAGCTTGGGGTACGGGGAGCCCGTCCTGGAGACCCAGTACTTC.